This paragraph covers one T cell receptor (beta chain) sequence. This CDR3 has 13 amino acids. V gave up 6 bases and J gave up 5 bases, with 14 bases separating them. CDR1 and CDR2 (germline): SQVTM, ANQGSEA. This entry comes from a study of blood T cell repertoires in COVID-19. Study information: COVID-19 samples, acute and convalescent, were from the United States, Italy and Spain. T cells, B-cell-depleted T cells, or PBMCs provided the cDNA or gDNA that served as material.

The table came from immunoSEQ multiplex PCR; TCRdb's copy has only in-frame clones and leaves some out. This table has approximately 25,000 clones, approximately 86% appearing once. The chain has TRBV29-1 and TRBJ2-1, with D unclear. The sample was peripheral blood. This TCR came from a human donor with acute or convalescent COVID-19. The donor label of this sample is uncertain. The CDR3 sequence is CSVVRYVDNEQFF. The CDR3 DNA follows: TGCAGCGTAGTCCGGTACGTCGACAATGAGCAGTTCTTC.